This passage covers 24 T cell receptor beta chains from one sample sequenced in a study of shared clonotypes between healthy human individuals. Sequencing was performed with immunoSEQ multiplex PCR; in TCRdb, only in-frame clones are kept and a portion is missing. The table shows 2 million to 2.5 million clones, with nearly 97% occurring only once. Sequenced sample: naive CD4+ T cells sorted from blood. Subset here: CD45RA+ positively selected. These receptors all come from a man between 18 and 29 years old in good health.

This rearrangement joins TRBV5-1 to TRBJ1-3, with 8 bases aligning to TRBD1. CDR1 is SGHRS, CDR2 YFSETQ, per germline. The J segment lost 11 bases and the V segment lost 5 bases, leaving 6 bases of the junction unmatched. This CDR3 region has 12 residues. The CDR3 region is CASRSDRGAIYF. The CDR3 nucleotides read TGCGCCAGCAGATCTGACAGGGGCGCCATATATTTT.

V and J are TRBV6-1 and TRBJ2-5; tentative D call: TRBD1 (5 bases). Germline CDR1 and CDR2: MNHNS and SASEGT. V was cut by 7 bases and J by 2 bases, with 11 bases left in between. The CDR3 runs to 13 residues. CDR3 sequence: CASTRQGQETQYF. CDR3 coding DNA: TGTGCCAGCACGCGGCAGGGTCAAGAGACCCAGTACTTC.

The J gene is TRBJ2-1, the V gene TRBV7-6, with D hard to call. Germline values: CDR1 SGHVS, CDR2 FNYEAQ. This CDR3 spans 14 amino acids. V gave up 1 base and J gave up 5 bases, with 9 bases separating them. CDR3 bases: TGTGCCAGCAGCTTAGGAAATGTCAACAATGAGCAGTTCTTC. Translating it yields CASSLGNVNNEQFF.

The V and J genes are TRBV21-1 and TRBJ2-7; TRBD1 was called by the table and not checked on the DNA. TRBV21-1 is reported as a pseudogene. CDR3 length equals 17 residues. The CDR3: CASAPGQDFSISYEQYF. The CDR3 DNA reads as TGTGCCAGCGCACCGGGACAGGACTTTTCAATTTCCTACGAGCAGTACTTC.

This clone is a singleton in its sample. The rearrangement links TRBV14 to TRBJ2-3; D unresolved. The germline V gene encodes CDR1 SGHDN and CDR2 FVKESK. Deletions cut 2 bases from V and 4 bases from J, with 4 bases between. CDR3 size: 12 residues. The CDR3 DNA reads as TGTGCCAGCAGCCAAACCCCAGATACGCAGTATTTT. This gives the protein CASSQTPDTQYF.

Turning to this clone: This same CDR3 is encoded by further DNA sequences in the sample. The CDR3 DNA reads as TGCGCCAGCAGCCGGACAGGGGGGAACACTGAAGCTTTCTTT. Translated: CASSRTGGNTEAFF. The V call is TRBV5-1, the J call TRBJ1-1; 10 bases align to TRBD1. V lost 4 bases to trimming and J lost 1 base; unmatched junction nucleotides: 1. Germline CDR1 SGHRS, CDR2 YFSETQ. This CDR3 is 14 amino acids long. The complete variable domain, with remaining parts taken from reference TRBV5-1 and TRBJ1-1, reads KAGVTQTPRYLIKTRGQQVTLSCSPISGHRSVSWYQQTPGQGLQFLFEYFSETQRNKGNFPGRFSGRQFSNSRSEMNVSTLELGDSALYLCASSRTGGNTEAFFGQGTRLTVV.

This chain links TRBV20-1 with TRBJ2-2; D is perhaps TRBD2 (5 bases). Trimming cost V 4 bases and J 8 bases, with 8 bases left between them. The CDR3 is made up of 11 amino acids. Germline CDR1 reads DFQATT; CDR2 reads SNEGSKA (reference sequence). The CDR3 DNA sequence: TGCAGTGCTACGGGGATTGGGGAGCTGTTTTTT. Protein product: CSATGIGELFF.

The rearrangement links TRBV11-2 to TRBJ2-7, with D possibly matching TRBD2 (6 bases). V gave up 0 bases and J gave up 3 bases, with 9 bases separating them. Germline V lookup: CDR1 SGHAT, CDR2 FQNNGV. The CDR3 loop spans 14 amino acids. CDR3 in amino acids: CASSLDNGGYEQYF. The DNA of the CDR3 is TGTGCCAGCAGCTTAGATAACGGGGGCTACGAGCAGTACTTC.

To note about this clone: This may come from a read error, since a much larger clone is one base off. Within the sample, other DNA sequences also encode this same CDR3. CDR3 residues: CASSPSYEQYF. CDR3 DNA: TGTGCCAGCAGTCCCTCCTACGAGCAGTACTTC. The V gene is TRBV7-9, the J gene TRBJ2-7, with D uncertain. CDR3 length equals 11 residues. V lost 6 bases and J lost 0, with 3 bases in between. The germline V gene has CDR1 SEHNR and CDR2 FQNEAQ (reference sequence).

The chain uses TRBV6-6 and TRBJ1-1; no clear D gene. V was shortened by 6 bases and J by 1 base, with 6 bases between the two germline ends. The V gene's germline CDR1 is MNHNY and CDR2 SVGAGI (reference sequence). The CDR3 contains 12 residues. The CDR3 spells CASRATNTEAFF. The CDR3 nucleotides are TGTGCCAGCAGGGCCACGAACACTGAAGCTTTCTTT.

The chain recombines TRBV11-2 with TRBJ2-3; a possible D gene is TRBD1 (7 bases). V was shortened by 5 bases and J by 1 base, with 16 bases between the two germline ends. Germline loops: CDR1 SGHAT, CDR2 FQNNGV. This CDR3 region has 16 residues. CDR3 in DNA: TGTGCCAGCAGCCTTACAACCAGGGGGGGCACAGATACGCAGTATTTT. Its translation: CASSLTTRGGTDTQYF.

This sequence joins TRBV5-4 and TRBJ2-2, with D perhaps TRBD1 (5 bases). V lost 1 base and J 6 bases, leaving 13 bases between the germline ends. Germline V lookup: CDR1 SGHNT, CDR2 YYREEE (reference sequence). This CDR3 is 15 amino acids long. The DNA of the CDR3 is TGTGCCAGCAGCTTGCGGACAACTGGAGCCGGGGAGCTGTTTTTT. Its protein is CASSLRTTGAGELFF.

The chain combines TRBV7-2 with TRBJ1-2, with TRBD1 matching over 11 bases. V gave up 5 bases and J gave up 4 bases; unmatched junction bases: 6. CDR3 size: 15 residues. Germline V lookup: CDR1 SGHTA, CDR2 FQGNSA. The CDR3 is CASSPGQGAIYGYTF. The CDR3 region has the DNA TGTGCCAGCAGCCCCGGACAGGGGGCGATCTATGGCTACACCTTC.

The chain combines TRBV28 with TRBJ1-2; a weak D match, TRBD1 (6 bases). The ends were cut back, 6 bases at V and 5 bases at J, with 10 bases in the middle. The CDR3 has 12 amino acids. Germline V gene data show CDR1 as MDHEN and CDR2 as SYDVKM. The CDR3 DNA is TGTGCCAGCAGGTTACAGGGATATGGCTACACCTTC. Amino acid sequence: CASRLQGYGYTF.

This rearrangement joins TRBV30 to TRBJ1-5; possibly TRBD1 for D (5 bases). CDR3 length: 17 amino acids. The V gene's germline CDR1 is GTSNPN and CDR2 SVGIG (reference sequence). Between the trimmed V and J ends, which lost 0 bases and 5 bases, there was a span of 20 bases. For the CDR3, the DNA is TGTGCCTGGAGTGTACTACTCCATAGGACACCGGATCAGCCCCAGCATTTT. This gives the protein CAWSVLLHRTPDQPQHF.

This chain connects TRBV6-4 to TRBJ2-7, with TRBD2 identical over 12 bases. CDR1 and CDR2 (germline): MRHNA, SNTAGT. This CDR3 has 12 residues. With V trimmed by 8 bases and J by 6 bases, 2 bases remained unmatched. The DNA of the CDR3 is TGTGCCAGCCTAGCGGGGGGGTGCGAGCAGTACTTC. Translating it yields CASLAGGCEQYF.

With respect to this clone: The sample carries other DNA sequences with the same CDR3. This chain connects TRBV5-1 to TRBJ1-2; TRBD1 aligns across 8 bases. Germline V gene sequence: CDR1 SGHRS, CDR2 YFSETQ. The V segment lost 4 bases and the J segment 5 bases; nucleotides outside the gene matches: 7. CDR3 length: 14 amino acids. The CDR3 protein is CASSEGQGGYGYTF. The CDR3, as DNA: TGCGCCAGCAGCGAAGGACAGGGCGGGTATGGCTACACCTTC. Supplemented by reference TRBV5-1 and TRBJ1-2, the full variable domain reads KAGVTQTPRYLIKTRGQQVTLSCSPISGHRSVSWYQQTPGQGLQFLFEYFSETQRNKGNFPGRFSGRQFSNSRSEMNVSTLELGDSALYLCASSEGQGGYGYTFGSGTRLTVV.

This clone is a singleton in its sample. The CDR3 bases are TGTGCCAGCAGCCCGAGGGGGGCGGAAAATCAGCCCCAGCATTTT. Encoded protein: CASSPRGAENQPQHF. The V gene is TRBV9, the J gene TRBJ1-5; the D gene is possibly TRBD1 (6 bases). This CDR3 comprises 15 residues. Germline CDR1 and CDR2: SGDLS and YYNGEE. The V end lost 4 bases, the J end lost 4 bases, and 15 bases lay between the germline ends.

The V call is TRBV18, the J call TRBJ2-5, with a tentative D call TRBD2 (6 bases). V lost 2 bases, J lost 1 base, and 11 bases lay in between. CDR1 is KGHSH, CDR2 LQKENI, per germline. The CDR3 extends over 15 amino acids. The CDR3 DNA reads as TGTGCCAGCTCACCAATGGCGGGGAGCCAAGAGACCCAGTACTTC. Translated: CASSPMAGSQETQYF.

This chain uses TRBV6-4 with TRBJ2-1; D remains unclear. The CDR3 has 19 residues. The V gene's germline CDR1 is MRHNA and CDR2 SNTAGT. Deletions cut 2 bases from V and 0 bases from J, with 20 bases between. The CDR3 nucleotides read TGTGCCAGCAGTGACGTGTTTTCGGTTGGCGGAGTCTCCTACAATGAGCAGTTCTTC. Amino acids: CASSDVFSVGGVSYNEQFF.

The CDR3 sequence: CASSEVDDEQYF. CDR3 bases: TGTGCCAGCAGTGAAGTCGACGATGAGCAGTACTTC. The V call is TRBV6-1, the J call TRBJ2-7; D remains ambiguous. The germline V gene has CDR1 MNHNS and CDR2 SASEGT. This CDR3 is built from 12 residues. V lost 1 base to trimming and J lost 7 bases, with 8 bases between them.

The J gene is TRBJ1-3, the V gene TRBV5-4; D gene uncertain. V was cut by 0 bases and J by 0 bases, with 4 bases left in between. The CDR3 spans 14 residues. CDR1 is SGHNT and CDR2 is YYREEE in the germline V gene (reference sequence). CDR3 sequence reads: CASSLGPSGNTIYF. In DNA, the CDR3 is TGTGCCAGCAGCTTGGGGCCCTCTGGAAACACCATATATTTT.

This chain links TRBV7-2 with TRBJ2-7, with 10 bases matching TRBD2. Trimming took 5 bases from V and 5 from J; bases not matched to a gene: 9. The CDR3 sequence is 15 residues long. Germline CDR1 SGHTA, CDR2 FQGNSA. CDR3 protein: CASSPQRGGIDEQYF. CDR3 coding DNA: TGTGCCAGCAGCCCTCAGCGGGGGGGCATCGACGAGCAGTACTTC.

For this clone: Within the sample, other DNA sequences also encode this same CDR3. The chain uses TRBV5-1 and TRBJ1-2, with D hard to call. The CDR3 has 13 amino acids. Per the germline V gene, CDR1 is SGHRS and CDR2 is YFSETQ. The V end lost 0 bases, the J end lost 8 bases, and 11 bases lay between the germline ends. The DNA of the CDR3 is TGCGCCAGCAGCTTGGTCGGGGTTTCAGGCTACACCTTC. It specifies CASSLVGVSGYTF.